This passage covers 10 T cell receptor beta chains from one sample sequenced in a study of cytomegalovirus exposure and HLA in healthy donors. With 60 Vbeta and 13 Jbeta primers, the PCR was carried out. Assay used: immunoSEQ multiplex PCR; TCRdb lists only in-frame clones, some missing. The sample includes roughly 120,000 clones, 70% to 80% seen only once; the top ten take 2.5% to 3.5%. Sequenced sample: PBMCs. These receptors originate from a woman aged 18-30 years in good health and CMV-seropositive.

This chain uses TRBV7-9 with TRBJ1-4, with 7 bases aligning to TRBD1. The CDR3 covers 15 residues. CDR1 is SEHNR and CDR2 is FQNEAQ in the germline V gene (reference sequence). With 6 bases clipped from V and 4 bases from J, the junction kept 8 bases outside the gene matches. CDR3 amino acids: CASSTAQGINEKLFF. The CDR3 DNA reads TGTGCCAGCAGTACCGCACAGGGGATTAATGAAAAACTGTTTTTT.

The chain joins TRBV5-6 to TRBJ2-3; D remains unclear. CDR1 and CDR2 from the germline V gene are SGHDT and YYEEEE. Trimming took 3 bases from V and 1 from J, leaving 9 bases between them. This CDR3 has 14 residues. The CDR3: CASSWPPRTDTQYF. The CDR3 DNA sequence: TGTGCCAGCAGCTGGCCCCCCCGCACAGATACGCAGTATTTT.

The chain is built from TRBV27 and TRBJ2-2; weak D call: TRBD1 (5 bases). V lost 2 bases, J lost 3 bases, and 10 bases lay in between. In germline, CDR1 is MNHEY, CDR2 SMNVEV (reference sequence). The CDR3 sequence is 15 residues long. The CDR3 sequence: CASSLQTAYTGELFF. The DNA of the CDR3 is TGTGCCAGCAGTTTACAGACAGCCTACACCGGGGAGCTGTTTTTT.

The chain employs TRBV9 and TRBJ1-4; 10 nucleotides align to TRBD1. The length of the CDR3 is 14 residues. The germline V gene has CDR1 SGDLS and CDR2 YYNGEE. With V trimmed by 5 bases and J by 6 bases, 4 bases remained unmatched. DNA for the CDR3: TGTGCCAGCAGTGGGGACAGGGGTGATGAAAAACTGTTTTTT. Translated, it gives CASSGDRGDEKLFF.

The chain links TRBV6-4 to TRBJ2-1; TRBD2 matches 7 bases. After removal of 3 bases from V and 4 bases from J, the junction contained 9 bases not matched to a gene. The germline gives CDR1 MRHNA, CDR2 SNTAGT. This CDR3 spans 16 amino acids. For the CDR3, the DNA is TGTGCCAGCAGTGAAAGGGGCGGGAGCCTTTACAATGAGCAGTTCTTC. It codes for CASSERGGSLYNEQFF.

This clone was recorded only once. The V call is TRBV7-5, the J call TRBJ2-3; TRBD1, as called in the table, went unchecked against the DNA. TRBV7-5 is tagged as a pseudogene. CDR3 size: 15 residues. The CDR3 coding sequence is TGTGCCAGAAGCTTAGACATCCCTAGCACAGATACGCAGTATTTT. This gives the protein CARSLDIPSTDTQYF.

The V gene is TRBV6-6, the J gene TRBJ1-1; D might be TRBD1 (6 bases). CDR1 is MNHNY and CDR2 is SVGAGI in the germline V gene (reference sequence). V was pared by 6 bases and J by 1 base, with 9 bases between. The CDR3 has 13 amino acids. The CDR3: CASSRTANTEAFF. The DNA of the CDR3 is TGTGCCAGCAGCCGGACAGCGAACACTGAAGCTTTCTTT.

The V and J genes are TRBV4-1 and TRBJ1-1, with D possibly being TRBD1 (5 bases). CDR1 and CDR2 from the germline V gene are MGHRA and YSYEKL. The CDR3 totals 15 residues. V was shortened by 4 bases and J by 6 bases, with 18 bases between the two germline ends. The CDR3 loop reads CASSRERPGYAEAFF. CDR3 DNA: TGCGCCAGCAGCCGCGAAAGACCAGGGTACGCTGAAGCTTTCTTT.

The chain is built from TRBV6-5 and TRBJ2-2; D may be TRBD1 (7 bases). Trimming removed 7 bases from V and 11 bases from J, with 17 bases in between. This CDR3 region has 13 residues. From germline, CDR1 is MNHEY and CDR2 SVGAGI. DNA of the CDR3: TGTGCCAGCATTATTAGACAGGGAGGAGAGCTGTTTTTT. Translating gives CASIIRQGGELFF.

V and J are TRBV6-1 and TRBJ2-5; 8 bases are a match to TRBD2. This CDR3 region has 14 residues. Per the germline V gene, CDR1 is MNHNS and CDR2 is SASEGT. With 6 bases clipped from V and 7 bases from J, the junction kept 10 bases outside the gene matches. For the CDR3, the DNA is TGTGCCAGCAGGACCCGGGGGGGCGTCGCGACCCAGTACTTC. Translation gives CASRTRGGVATQYF.